A single T cell receptor (beta chain) is shown here with its context. The table came from immunoSEQ multiplex PCR; TCRdb's copy has only in-frame clones and leaves some out. Here the sample spans about 98,000 clones, approximately 90% being singletons. The data belong to a study of preoperative IRX-2 immunotherapy in early breast cancer. J was trimmed by 4 bases and V by 5 bases; bases with no gene match: 11. The V gene's germline CDR1 is SGHNT and CDR2 YENEEA. This CDR3 has 16 residues. Treatment indicated: preoperative locoregional IRX-2 cytokine immunotherapy. Samples came from a phase Ib trial of preoperative locoregional IRX-2 cytokine immunotherapy.

The chain joins TRBV11-3 to TRBJ2-1; TRBD2 matches 7 bases. Material: tumor tissue, obtained after IRX-2 immunotherapy. The receptor's source is a human donor with breast cancer. Here the CDR3 reads CASSQTRSGDYNEQFF. The CDR3 DNA reads TGTGCCAGCAGCCAAACTAGAAGCGGGGATTACAATGAGCAGTTCTTC. Filled out from reference TRBV11-3 and TRBJ2-1, the complete variable domain reads EAGVVQSPRYKIIEKKQPVAFWCNPISGHNTLYWYLQNLGQGPELLIRYENEEAVDDSQLPKDRFSAERLKGVDSTLKIQPAELGDSAVYLCASSQTRSGDYNEQFFGPGTRLTVL.